One and the same sample provided the 11 T cell receptor beta chains below, sequenced in a study of blood T cell repertoires in COVID-19 (dated by TCRdb to the early 2020s). The library relied on the immunoSEQ multiplex PCR assay. TCRdb re-hosts the immuneACCESS table, in-frame sequences only. Its copies lack some clones; in the studies checked, an unresolved V gene accounts for under half of them, and the cause for the rest is not known. The sample data list around 200,000 clones, and approximately 80% of these were observed just once. Jointly, the top ten make up roughly 18% of the sample. Sequenced material: peripheral blood. All receptors come from an elderly woman with active or convalescent COVID-19.

The rearrangement links TRBV4-1 to TRBJ2-3, with D possibly TRBD1 on 6 matching bases. The CDR3 sequence is 17 residues long. Germline CDR1 and CDR2: MGHRA and YSYEKL. V lost 3 bases to trimming and J lost 1 base, with 17 bases between them. CDR3 coding DNA: TGCGCCAGCAGCCACACCCCCCCAGGGGCCCGCACAGATACGCAGTATTTT. Translated: CASSHTPPGARTDTQYF.

The chain recombines TRBV19 with TRBJ2-4; D unclear. This CDR3 is built from 14 residues. The germline CDR1 and CDR2 sequences are LNHDA and SQIVND (reference sequence). Trimming stripped 3 bases from V and 0 bases from J, with 6 bases between. This CDR3 is CASSIREAKNIQYF. In DNA, the CDR3 is TGTGCCAGTAGTATTAGAGAAGCCAAAAACATTCAGTACTTC.

The rearrangement links TRBV18 to TRBJ2-5, with 10 nucleotides matching TRBD1. The germline V gene encodes CDR1 KGHSH and CDR2 LQKENI. V lost 6 bases to trimming and J lost 5 bases; unmatched junction nucleotides: 3. The CDR3 runs to 13 residues. This CDR3 reads CASSGQGGETQYF. In DNA, the CDR3 is TGTGCCAGCTCCGGACAGGGGGGTGAGACCCAGTACTTC.

The rearrangement links TRBV18 to TRBJ1-5; the match to TRBD1 covers 9 bases. This CDR3 has 17 residues. Losses at the gene ends were 3 bases for V and 7 bases for J; bases not matched to a gene: 13. Germline V gives CDR1 KGHSH, CDR2 LQKENI. The CDR3 protein is CASSPPTGTGSRQPQHF. CDR3 in DNA: TGTGCCAGCTCACCCCCCACCGGGACAGGGAGTCGGCAGCCCCAGCATTTT.

The chain carries TRBV30 and TRBJ1-5; weak D call: TRBD1 (5 bases). There are 16 residues in the CDR3. The germline V and J ends were trimmed by 1 base and 7 bases, with 20 bases remaining between them. Germline V gene lookup returns CDR1 GTSNPN and CDR2 SVGIG (reference sequence). CDR3 nucleotide sequence: TGTGCCTGGAGTGCCCCGGGGCGCAGCGGGGGGCAGCCCCAGCATTTT. Translated, it gives CAWSAPGRSGGQPQHF. Looking up the rest from reference TRBV30 and TRBJ1-5 gives the full variable domain: SQTIHQWPATLVQPVGSPLSLECTVEGTSNPNLYWYRQAAGRGLQLLFYSVGIGQISSEVPQNLSASRPQDRQFILSSKKLLLSDSGFYLCAWSAPGRSGGQPQHFGDGTRLSIL.

This clone has just a few counts. CDR3 loop: CASRTGQGREAFF. The CDR3 DNA follows: TGTGCCAGCAGGACCGGACAGGGCCGTGAAGCTTTCTTT. The chain combines TRBV6-5 with TRBJ1-1; 8 nucleotides agree with TRBD1. The CDR3 has 13 residues. V gave up 6 bases and J gave up 7 bases; unmatched junction bases: 7. Germline V gene lookup returns CDR1 MNHEY and CDR2 SVGAGI.

The V call is TRBV7-9, the J call TRBJ2-6; TRBD2 matches 10 bases. CDR1 and CDR2 (germline): SEHNR, FQNEAQ (reference sequence). The CDR3 extends over 19 amino acids. The trim removed 0 bases at V and 1 base at J, leaving 6 bases unmatched. The CDR3 sequence: CASSLASGRYWSGANVLTF. The CDR3 DNA reads as TGTGCCAGCAGCTTAGCTAGCGGGAGGTACTGGTCTGGGGCCAACGTCCTGACTTTC.

The CDR3 sequence is CASSPQGLAGGDTQYF. The CDR3 DNA reads as TGTGCCAGCAGCCCGCAAGGACTAGCGGGGGGGGATACGCAGTATTTT. The chain has TRBV7-2 and TRBJ2-3, with 15 bases aligning to TRBD2. This CDR3 has 16 residues. Germline CDR1 and CDR2: SGHTA and FQGNSA. V trimming: 5 bases; J trimming: 6 bases; junction bases outside the gene matches: 6.

This clone was seen a few times. V gene TRBV7-2 combines with J gene TRBJ1-3; maybe TRBD1 (6 bases). The CDR3 contains 17 residues. The ends were cut back, 1 base at V and 4 bases at J, with 17 bases in the middle. Looked up from germline, CDR1 is SGHTA and CDR2 is FQGNSA. CDR3 DNA: TGTGCCAGCAGCTTAGATGGGGCAGGGGCGGCCGGAAACACCATATATTTT. Its protein is CASSLDGAGAAGNTIYF.

The chain combines TRBV7-3 with TRBJ1-6; TRBD1 might be the D (5 bases). CDR1 and CDR2 (germline): SGHTA, FQGTGA. There are 15 residues in the CDR3. With 1 base removed from V and 10 bases from J, the gap between germline ends came to 14 bases. The CDR3 DNA reads as TGTGCCAGCAGCTTAAGCGGGGGAAGGGCCTCACCCCTCCACTTT. This gives the protein CASSLSGGRASPLHF.

CDR3 amino acids: CASSPPNRGTDTQYF. In nucleotides, the CDR3 is TGTGCCAGCTCACCACCGAACAGGGGCACAGATACGCAGTATTTT. The chain employs TRBV18 and TRBJ2-3; weak D call: TRBD1 (6 bases). Germline V gene lookup returns CDR1 KGHSH and CDR2 LQKENI. Between the trimmed V and J ends, which lost 0 bases and 1 base, there was a span of 8 bases. The CDR3 runs to 15 residues.